The rows below give T cell receptor beta chains drawn from one sample of a study of cytomegalovirus exposure and HLA in healthy donors. Clones were read by immunoSEQ multiplex PCR, and TCRdb kept only the in-frame ones, dropping some. The table records roughly 80,000 clones, over 65% of them present only once. The specimen sequenced was PBMCs. These receptors were obtained from a man in his fifties in good health and CMV-seropositive. Each CDR3 is given with its conserved first and last residue. The D gene is left open where the match is weak. Not every row has a clone size; where given, it reads once, few, many or a size class.

d_gene	j_gene	v_gene	abundance	CDR3aa	CDR3nt
TRBD2	TRBJ2-1	TRBV6-6	-	CASSYSTSGYNEQFF	TGTGCCAGCAGTTACTCGACTAGCGGCTACAATGAGCAGTTCTTC
TRBD2	TRBJ2-5	TRBV11-3	-	CASSLVIAGGKETQYF	TGTGCCAGCAGCTTAGTCATAGCGGGAGGAAAAGAGACCCAGTACTTC
-	TRBJ2-7	TRBV27	few	CASSSGKVGQTGGPMGEQYF	TGTGCCAGCAGTTCTGGGAAAGTGGGACAAACTGGGGGTCCTATGGGCGAGCAGTACTTC
TRBD2	TRBJ2-5	TRBV9	-	CASATGGHKETQYF	TGTGCCAGCGCAACGGGAGGGCACAAGGAGACCCAGTACTTC
TRBD1	TRBJ2-7	TRBV28	-	CASSLPRQGSFEQYF	TGTGCCAGCAGTTTACCCCGACAGGGTTCGTTCGAGCAGTACTTC
TRBD2	TRBJ2-7	TRBV10-3	-	CAISVDPSGSSYEQYF	TGTGCCATCAGTGTGGATCCTAGCGGGAGCTCCTACGAGCAGTACTTC
TRBD1	TRBJ1-3	TRBV25-1	-	CASMGRDRVSGNTIYF	TGTGCCAGCATGGGACGGGACAGGGTCTCTGGAAACACCATATATTTT
TRBD2	TRBJ2-3	TRBV5-1	-	CASSLRVAGTDTQYF	TGCGCCAGCAGCTTGAGGGTAGCGGGAACAGATACGCAGTATTTT
-	TRBJ1-3	TRBV10-3	-	CAISESAGLSSGNTIYF	TGTGCCATCAGTGAGTCCGCGGGGCTCAGCTCTGGAAACACCATATATTTT
-	TRBJ1-1	TRBV9	-	CASSATGSEAFF	TGTGCCAGCAGCGCCACAGGGTCTGAAGCTTTCTTT
-	TRBJ1-5	TRBV27	-	CASSEGSGSDQPQHF	TGTGCCAGCAGTGAAGGGTCTGGTAGCGATCAGCCCCAGCATTTT
-	TRBJ2-7	TRBV7-9	-	CASSLEPASSYEQYF	TGTGCCAGCAGCTTAGAACCAGCTAGCTCCTACGAGCAGTACTTC
-	TRBJ2-7	TRBV4-1	-	CASSQDAAVGYEQYF	TGCGCCAGCAGCCAAGATGCGGCAGTAGGCTACGAGCAGTACTTC
-	TRBJ2-2	TRBV6-1	-	CASSEKLETGELFF	TGTGCCAGCAGTGAAAAACTAGAAACCGGGGAGCTGTTTTTT
-	TRBJ1-1	TRBV27	-	CASRGRTEAFF	TGTGCCAGCAGGGGGCGCACTGAAGCTTTCTTT
TRBD2	TRBJ2-3	TRBV6-1	-	CASSALSGRTTDTQYF	TGTGCCAGCAGTGCCCTTAGCGGGAGGACCACAGATACGCAGTATTTT
-	TRBJ2-7	TRBV11-3	-	CASSLEGDSYEQYF	TGTGCCAGCAGCTTAGAAGGGGATTCCTACGAGCAGTACTTC
-	TRBJ2-5	TRBV7-7	-	CASSLGQKETQYF	TGTGCTAGCAGCTTAGGACAGAAAGAGACCCAGTACTTC
-	TRBJ2-2	TRBV7-9	-	CASSLGIGVSGELFF	TGTGCCAGCAGCTTAGGTATCGGAGTTTCCGGGGAGCTGTTTTTT
TRBD2	TRBJ2-7	TRBV6-5	-	CASRREAGASYEQYF	TGTGCCAGCAGGAGGGAAGCGGGGGCTAGCTACGAGCAGTACTTC
-	TRBJ1-1	TRBV5-1	-	CASSPLGRLNTEAFF	TGCGCCAGCAGCCCCCTCGGTCGGTTGAACACTGAAGCTTTCTTT
TRBD1	TRBJ2-3	TRBV10-3	-	CATSWDRGTDTQYF	TGTGCCACATCTTGGGACAGGGGAACAGATACGCAGTATTTT
-	TRBJ1-2	TRBV5-3	-	CARSWGVGYTF	TGTGCCAGAAGCTGGGGGGTTGGCTACACCTTC
TRBD1	TRBJ1-6	TRBV5-6	few	CASRAGQTSWTISPLHF	TGTGCCAGCAGGGCGGGACAGACTTCTTGGACTATTTCACCCCTCCACTTT
-	TRBJ1-2	TRBV9	once	CASSKWGEVSDYGYTF	TGTGCCAGCAGCAAATGGGGGGAAGTCTCTGACTATGGCTACACCTTC
-	TRBJ2-3	TRBV5-5	-	CASSSSPGQITGTQYF	-
-	TRBJ2-1	TRBV11-3	-	CASSLEQTNEQFF	TGTGCCAGCAGCTTAGAACAGACCAATGAGCAGTTCTTC
-	TRBJ1-1	TRBV7-9	-	CASSLTQANTEAFF	TGTGCCAGCAGCTTAACACAGGCAAACACTGAAGCTTTCTTT
TRBD2	TRBJ2-7	TRBV11-2	-	CASTRSGGRDYYEQYF	TGTGCCAGCACCCGATCTGGAGGCCGGGACTACTACGAGCAGTACTTC
-	TRBJ2-7	TRBV30	-	CAWSNRDEQYF	TGTGCCTGGAGTAACAGGGACGAGCAGTACTTC
-	TRBJ2-5	TRBV11-2	-	CASSSSQGRRETQYF	TGTGCCAGCAGCTCATCACAGGGTAGGAGAGAGACCCAGTACTTC
-	TRBJ2-2	TRBV9	-	CTSSVGGRGNTGELFF	TGTACCAGCAGCGTAGGCGGCAGGGGGAACACCGGGGAGCTGTTTTTT
-	TRBJ2-5	TRBV11-2	-	CASSENGRETQYF	TGTGCCAGCAGCGAGAACGGCAGGGAGACCCAGTACTTC
TRBD1	TRBJ1-2	TRBV5-5	-	CASSSLLQGTHGYTF	TGTGCCAGCAGCTCTCTACTACAGGGGACGCATGGCTACACCTTC
-	TRBJ2-7	TRBV4-3	-	CASSQDREKQYF	TGCGCCAGCAGCCAAGATCGGGAGAAACAGTACTTC
-	TRBJ1-1	TRBV7-8	-	CASSLVGRGLSTEAFF	TGTGCCAGCAGCTTAGTTGGCAGGGGTTTAAGTACTGAAGCTTTCTTT
-	TRBJ1-5	TRBV11-3	once	CASSLGGLDQPQHF	TGTGCCAGCAGCCTGGGGGGGCTCGACCAGCCCCAGCATTTT
TRBD2	TRBJ2-7	TRBV7-2	-	CASSPWWASGRAQYEQYF	TGTGCCAGCAGCCCCTGGTGGGCTAGCGGGAGGGCGCAGTACGAGCAGTACTTC
-	TRBJ2-5	TRBV5-1	-	CASSLAGVVAYYQETQYF	TGCGCCAGCAGCTTGGCGGGAGTGGTAGCGTATTACCAAGAGACCCAGTACTTC
TRBD1	TRBJ1-5	TRBV19	-	CASQIGQGGQPQHF	TGTGCCAGTCAAATAGGACAGGGCGGTCAGCCCCAGCATTTT
-	TRBJ1-1	TRBV30	-	CAWSLGVNTEAFF	TGTGCCTGGAGTCTGGGAGTGAACACTGAAGCTTTCTTT
TRBD1	TRBJ2-6	TRBV6-6	-	CASRKAGGSGANVLTF	TGTGCCAGCAGAAAGGCAGGGGGCTCTGGGGCCAACGTCCTGACTTTC
TRBD2	TRBJ2-1	TRBV6-5	-	CASSYSWEGLYNEQFF	TGTGCCAGCAGTTACTCGTGGGAGGGCCTCTACAATGAGCAGTTCTTC
TRBD1	TRBJ1-3	TRBV5-4	few	CASSLQGQALATIYF	TGTGCCAGCAGCTTGCAGGGACAGGCCTTAGCCACCATATATTTT
TRBD2	TRBJ2-4	TRBV27	few	CASSSGGGVTAKNSQYF	TGTGCCAGCAGTTCAGGTGGGGGGGTTACGGCCAAAAACAGTCAGTACTTC
-	TRBJ1-5	TRBV5-8	-	CASSVQGYSNQPQHF	TGTGCCAGCAGCGTACAGGGATATAGCAATCAGCCCCAGCATTTT
-	TRBJ1-5	TRBV11-3	-	CASSLNSDQPQHF	TGTGCCAGCAGCTTAAACTCCGATCAGCCCCAGCATTTT
-	TRBJ1-2	TRBV5-1	-	CASSSEHLVGYTF	TGCGCCAGCAGCTCGGAGCATTTGGTAGGCTACACCTTC
-	TRBJ2-3	TRBV7-8	few	CASSLAFSSDTQYF	TGTGCCAGCAGCTTAGCGTTTTCTAGCGATACGCAGTATTTT
TRBD2	TRBJ2-7	TRBV10-3	-	CAISESTIAGVQYEQYF	TGTGCCATCAGTGAGTCCACCATAGCGGGAGTTCAATACGAGCAGTACTTC
-	TRBJ2-1	TRBV9	few	CASSLTGELKQFF	TGTGCCAGCAGCCTCACGGGAGAACTGAAGCAGTTCTTC
-	TRBJ1-5	TRBV19	-	CASSIRSGYSNQPQHF	TGTGCCAGTAGTATTCGATCGGGGTATAGCAATCAGCCCCAGCATTTT
TRBD1	TRBJ1-2	TRBV27	few	CASSLTGTGSYGYTF	TGTGCCAGCAGTTTAACCGGGACAGGGTCCTATGGCTACACCTTC
-	TRBJ1-4	TRBV4-3	few	CASSDGEAKLFF	TGCGCCAGCAGCGACGGGGAGGCAAAACTGTTTTTT
TRBD1	TRBJ1-4	TRBV5-1	few	CASSTWTGGNEKLFF	TGCGCCAGCAGCACCTGGACAGGGGGTAATGAAAAACTGTTTTTT
TRBD2	TRBJ2-1	TRBV7-2	-	CASSLSVFGREFFF	TGTGCCAGCAGCTTATCGGTTTTTGGGCGGGAGTTTTTCTTC
-	TRBJ2-2	TRBV6-5	-	CASSYSLGLGTGELFF	TGTGCCAGCAGTTACTCCCTGGGGCTCGGCACCGGGGAGCTGTTTTTT
-	TRBJ2-1	TRBV7-3	once	CASSVQVTRFHEQFF	TGTGCCAGCAGCGTACAGGTTACACGGTTCCATGAGCAGTTCTTC